This record concerns one TCR beta chain sequence. The data stem from a study of OX40 agonist ivuxolimab in advanced cancers. Study context: Of mixed ages from about 23 to 85 and averaging roughly 60 years, the group was roughly 85% male.

Germline V CDR1 and CDR2: SNHLY, FYNNEI. The CDR3 contains 15 residues. The germline V and J ends were trimmed by 1 base and 4 bases, with 11 bases remaining between them. Assay: immunoSEQ multiplex PCR; the TCRdb copy retains only in-frame clones and omits some. The repertoire holds roughly 73,000 clones, with approximately 81% as singletons. The sequencing used CD4+ or CD8+ T cells sorted from blood, collected in a trial of the OX40 agonist ivuxolimab. The receptor's source is an adult with an advanced solid tumor such as melanoma, head and neck, liver or kidney cancer. J is TRBJ1-5 and V is TRBV2; D is undetermined. The CDR3 sequence is CASSEEGMLNQPQHF. Here the CDR3 DNA reads TGTGCCAGCAGTGAAGAAGGGATGTTGAATCAGCCCCAGCATTTT.